This T cell receptor (beta chain) was sequenced for a study of OX40 agonist ivuxolimab in advanced cancers. Background on the study: Partial responses were achieved by three patients: one hepatocellular carcinoma, two cutaneous melanoma. Points from the study as a whole: Dosing at 0.1 to 3.0 mg/kg was accompanied by clonal expansion of CD4+ and CD8+ blood T cells by week 6. Partly responding patients at 0.1-3.0 mg/kg showed some of the smallest clonal expansion.

The assay was immunoSEQ multiplex PCR, and TCRdb's table has in-frame clones only and misses some. The sample holds 65,000 to 70,000 clones, 87% seen once. A few counts support this clone. Its antigen is unidentified. The CDR3 totals 14 residues. Trimming removed 6 bases from V and 7 bases from J, with 13 bases in between. Germline-derived CDR1 and CDR2 are SGHTA and FQGNSA. The sequencing here drew on CD4+ or CD8+ T cells sorted from blood, taken in a trial of the OX40 agonist ivuxolimab. This TCR derives from an adult with an advanced solid tumor such as melanoma, head and neck, liver or kidney cancer. V gene TRBV7-2 combines with J gene TRBJ1-6; possible D gene TRBD1, 5 bases. CDR3 coding DNA: TGTGCCAGCAGGACCGGGACGGTGAATTCACCCCTCCACTTT. As protein: CASRTGTVNSPLHF.